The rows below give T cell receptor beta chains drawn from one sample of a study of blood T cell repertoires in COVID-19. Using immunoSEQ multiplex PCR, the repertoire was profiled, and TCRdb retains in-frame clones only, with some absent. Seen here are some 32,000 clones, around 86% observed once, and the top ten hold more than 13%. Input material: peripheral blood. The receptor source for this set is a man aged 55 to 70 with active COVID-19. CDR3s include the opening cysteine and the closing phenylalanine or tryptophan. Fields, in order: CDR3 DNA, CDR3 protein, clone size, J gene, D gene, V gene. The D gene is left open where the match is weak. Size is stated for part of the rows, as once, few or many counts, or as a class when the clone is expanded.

CDR3nt: TGTGCCAGCAGTTTCTTCCAGAATGAGCAGTTCTTC
CDR3aa: CASSFFQNEQFF
abundance: NA
j_gene: TRBJ2-1
d_gene: NA
v_gene: TRBV28

CDR3nt: TGTGCCAGCAGCTTCGGGACAGGGGGCAATCAGCCCCAGCATTTT
CDR3aa: CASSFGTGGNQPQHF
abundance: NA
j_gene: TRBJ1-5
d_gene: TRBD1
v_gene: TRBV11-2

CDR3nt: TGTGCCATCAGCTTCAGGACTAGCGGTATGCATGAGCAGTTCTTC
CDR3aa: CAISFRTSGMHEQFF
abundance: NA
j_gene: TRBJ2-1
d_gene: TRBD2
v_gene: TRBV10-3

CDR3nt: TGTGCCATCAGTGATACAGAGGATACGCAGTATTTT
CDR3aa: CAISDTEDTQYF
abundance: NA
j_gene: TRBJ2-3
d_gene: NA
v_gene: TRBV10-3

CDR3nt: TGTGCCAGCAGCTTAGGGGCAGAAGAGACCCAGTACTTC
CDR3aa: CASSLGAEETQYF
abundance: NA
j_gene: TRBJ2-5
d_gene: NA
v_gene: TRBV7-2

CDR3nt: TGTGCCAGCAGCTTGATGCCAGCTCGGGACAATGAGCAGTTCTTC
CDR3aa: CASSLMPARDNEQFF
abundance: NA
j_gene: TRBJ2-1
d_gene: NA
v_gene: TRBV5-5

CDR3nt: TGTGCCAGCAGCAAAGAAGGGGACATGAACACTGAAGCTTTCTTT
CDR3aa: CASSKEGDMNTEAFF
abundance: NA
j_gene: TRBJ1-1
d_gene: NA
v_gene: TRBV7-2

CDR3nt: TGCGCCAGCAGCCCGACAGGGGGCTCAGACACCATATATTTT
CDR3aa: CASSPTGGSDTIYF
abundance: once
j_gene: TRBJ1-3
d_gene: TRBD1
v_gene: TRBV5-1

CDR3nt: TGTGCCAGCAGCAGGACTAGCGGGGGTACAGATACGCAGTATTTT
CDR3aa: CASSRTSGGTDTQYF
abundance: NA
j_gene: TRBJ2-3
d_gene: TRBD2
v_gene: TRBV6-2/TRBV6-3

CDR3nt: TGTGCCAGCAGGAGCTCCCCGAGGCAAGAGACCCAGTACTTC
CDR3aa: CASRSSPRQETQYF
abundance: NA
j_gene: TRBJ2-5
d_gene: NA
v_gene: TRBV2

CDR3nt: TGTGCCAGCAGTTACTCGACGGGGAAACAGCCCCAGCATTTT
CDR3aa: CASSYSTGKQPQHF
abundance: NA
j_gene: TRBJ1-5
d_gene: NA
v_gene: TRBV6-6

CDR3nt: TGTGCCAGCAGTTACTCGGCGGCCGCGTCACCCCTCCACTTT
CDR3aa: CASSYSAAASPLHF
abundance: NA
j_gene: TRBJ1-6
d_gene: NA
v_gene: TRBV6-6

CDR3nt: TGTGCCAGCATTACAGGATTTAGTGGCTACACCTTC
CDR3aa: CASITGFSGYTF
abundance: NA
j_gene: TRBJ1-2
d_gene: NA
v_gene: TRBV12-3/TRBV12-4

CDR3nt: TGTGCCAGCAGCTTAGAGTACTCTGAGACCCAGTACTTC
CDR3aa: CASSLEYSETQYF
abundance: NA
j_gene: TRBJ2-5
d_gene: NA
v_gene: TRBV7-2

CDR3nt: TGTGCCAGCAGCGCGGGGGAAGTCACCGGGGAGCTGTTTTTT
CDR3aa: CASSAGEVTGELFF
abundance: few
j_gene: TRBJ2-2
d_gene: TRBD2
v_gene: TRBV7-7